The clone carrying this T cell receptor beta chain has more than one count but fewer than ten. This entry belongs to a study of tumor T cells in aggressive B-cell lymphoma. CDR3 size: 17 residues. Profiled with immunoSEQ multiplex PCR; TCRdb holds only in-frame clones, not every one. The sample includes some 740 clones, about 89% of them seen just once. The TCR comes from an adult with diffuse large B cell lymphoma. Source material: tumor tissue. The chain links TRBV21-1 to TRBJ1-5. TRBV21-1 is described as a pseudogene. The CDR3: CASSDRIATLAHQPQHF. CDR3 nucleotide sequence: TGTGCCAGCAGTGACCGTATAGCTACATTGGCACATCAGCCCCAGCATTTT.